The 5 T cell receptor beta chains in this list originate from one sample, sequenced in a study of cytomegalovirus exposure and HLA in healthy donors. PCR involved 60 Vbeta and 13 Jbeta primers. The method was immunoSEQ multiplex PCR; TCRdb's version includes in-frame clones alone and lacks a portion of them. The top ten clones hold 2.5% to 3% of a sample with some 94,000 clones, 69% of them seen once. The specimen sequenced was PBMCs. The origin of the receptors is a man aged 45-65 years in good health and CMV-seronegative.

CDR3 in DNA: TGCGCCAGCACCTCCCCAGGGTCGAGAACAGATACGCAGCATTTT. Its protein product is CASTSPGSRTDTQHF. The chain employs TRBV5-1 and TRBJ2-3; D is perhaps TRBD1 (5 bases). The better agreement between TRBJ1-5 and the DNA end casts doubt on the J call. CDR3 length equals 15 residues. The germline V gene has CDR1 SGHRS and CDR2 YFSETQ.

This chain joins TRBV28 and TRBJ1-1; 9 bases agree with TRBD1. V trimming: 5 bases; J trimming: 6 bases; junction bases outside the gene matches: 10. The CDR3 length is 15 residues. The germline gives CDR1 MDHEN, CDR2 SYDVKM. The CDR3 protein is CASSVGTGLRSEAFF. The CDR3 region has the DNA TGTGCCAGCAGTGTCGGGACAGGGTTAAGATCTGAAGCTTTCTTT.

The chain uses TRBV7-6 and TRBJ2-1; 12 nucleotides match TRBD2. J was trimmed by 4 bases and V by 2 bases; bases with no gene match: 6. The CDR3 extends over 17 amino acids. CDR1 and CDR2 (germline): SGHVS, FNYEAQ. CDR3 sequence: CASSLTSSGRGYNEQFF. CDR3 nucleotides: TGTGCCAGCAGCTTAACCTCTAGCGGGAGGGGGTACAATGAGCAGTTCTTC.

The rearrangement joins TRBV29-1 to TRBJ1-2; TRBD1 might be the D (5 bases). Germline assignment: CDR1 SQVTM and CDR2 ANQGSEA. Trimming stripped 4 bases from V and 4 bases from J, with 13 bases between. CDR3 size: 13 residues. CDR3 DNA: TGCAGCGTTGGGCAGGGACTACCCTATGGCTACACCTTC. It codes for CSVGQGLPYGYTF.

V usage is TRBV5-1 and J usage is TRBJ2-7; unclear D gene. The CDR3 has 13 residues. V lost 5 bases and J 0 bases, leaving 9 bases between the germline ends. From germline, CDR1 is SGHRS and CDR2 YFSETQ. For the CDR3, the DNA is TGCGCCAGCAGATCCGGTAGCTCCTACGAGCAGTACTTC. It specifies CASRSGSSYEQYF.